Shown below are 28 T cell receptor beta chains from a single sample sequenced in a study of regulatory T cells in long-lasting Graves disease. Documented time point: newly diagnosed GD, antithyroid drugs for less than 3 months. Extracted PBMC RNA gave rise to the TCR library. Library construction for TCR beta used iRepertoire HTBI primers and Arm-PCR of CDR3 regions. TCRdb re-called the multiplex PCR reads through MiXCR, storing one row per CDR3 protein. The data contain around 480,000 distinct CDR3 sequences, about 16% of them singletons. In addition, the sample was reused for a study of T cells in Graves' hyperthyroidism and ophthalmopathy.

Here the sequenced sample was peripheral blood mononuclear cells (PBMCs), taken at new diagnosis, from a patient treated with antithyroid drugs. Every receptor here comes from a man aged 40-55 years with Graves disease.

In its sample, this clonotype was seen many times. The chain combines TRBV2 with TRBJ2-3; no clear D. Germline CDR1 reads SNHLY; CDR2 reads FYNNEI. The ends were cut back, 4 bases at V and 5 bases at J, with 10 bases in the middle. This CDR3 has 13 amino acids. The CDR3 nucleotides read TGTGCCAGCAGTGGAAACAGAGGAGATACGCAGTATTTT. It encodes CASSGNRGDTQYF.

The chain employs TRBV6-2 or TRBV6-3 and TRBJ2-7; 7 bases align to TRBD1. The germline V gene has CDR1 MNHEY and CDR2 SVGEGT. The length of the CDR3 is 17 residues. Unmatched junction bases numbered 11, after V lost 2 bases and J lost 1 base. The CDR3 region has the DNA TGTGCCAGCAGTTACGATCCCCGACAGGGAGTTTCCTACGAGCAGTACTTC. Translated: CASSYDPRQGVSYEQYF.

Ten or more counts support this clonotype. The chain combines TRBV3-1 with TRBJ2-5; 8 positions match TRBD2. The CDR3 spans 17 residues. V shed 2 bases and J 1 base; nucleotides not matched to a gene: 9. Germline CDR1 and CDR2: LGHDT and YNNKEL (reference sequence). This chain's CDR3 is CASSQPIIAGRQETQYF. CDR3 sequence (DNA): TGTGCCAGCAGCCAACCCATAATAGCGGGACGCCAAGAGACCCAGTACTTC.

This clonotype was found once. The chain links TRBV20-1 to TRBJ1-2, with D tentatively TRBD1 (5 bases). This CDR3 is built from 15 residues. The germline CDR1 and CDR2 sequences are DFQATT and SNEGSKA (reference sequence). Between the trimmed V and J ends, which lost 3 bases and 6 bases, there was a span of 20 bases. The CDR3 sequence is CSARGRSPGFNGYTF. CDR3 DNA: TGCAGTGCTAGGGGACGGTCGCCAGGATTCAATGGCTACACCTTC.

Comment on this clonotype: Because the CDR3's place on the DNA is in doubt, the DNA is left out and the CDR3 is given as listed by TCRdb. The chain carries TRBV7-9 and TRBJ1-2; no check of the table's D call, TRBD1, against the DNA was made. Counting both end residues, the CDR3 totals 21 amino acids. CDR1 and CDR2 (germline): SEHNR, FQNEAQ (reference sequence). The CDR3 reads CASSPRPKETQYFGTGTGYTF.

With respect to this clonotype: Mismatch with germline at one junction end may stem from a read error. The chain carries TRBV29-1 and TRBJ1-4; no clear D. Germline loops: CDR1 SQVTM, CDR2 ANQGSEA. This CDR3 has 13 residues. The chain's CDR3 is CSVAKTAKEKLFF. CDR3 nucleotides: TGCAGCGTGGCTAAGACTGCTAAAGAAAAACTGTTTTTT.

Many counts were recorded for this clonotype. The chain is built from TRBV29-1 and TRBJ2-5; no reliable D call. Germline V gives CDR1 SQVTM, CDR2 ANQGSEA. Trimming removed 6 bases at V and 1 base at J, with 9 bases between. The CDR3 is 12 amino acids. Written as DNA, the CDR3 is TGCAGCGTGTTCGCAGGCCAAGAGACCCAGTACTTC. Amino acid sequence: CSVFAGQETQYF.

This clonotype was counted a few times. The gene calls are TRBV6-2 or TRBV6-3 and TRBJ2-5, with D perhaps TRBD1 or TRBD2 (5 bases each). This CDR3 contains 16 residues. Trimming took off 8 bases at V and 4 bases at J, with 23 bases between the two ends. Looked up from germline, CDR1 is MNHEY and CDR2 is SVGEGT. CDR3 residues: CASLASAGTIGETQYF. The CDR3 DNA reads TGTGCCAGCCTCGCGAGCGCAGGGACCATAGGAGAGACCCAGTACTTC.

This clonotype was counted ten times or more. The chain carries TRBV5-1 and TRBJ2-7, with D possibly matching TRBD2 (6 bases). Germline assignment: CDR1 SGHRS and CDR2 YFSETQ. The CDR3 spans 13 residues. V lost 7 bases to trimming and J lost 7 bases, with 18 bases between them. Here the CDR3 DNA reads TGCGCCAGCCGCGGGACCCCTCTCGGGGAGCAGTACTTC. Translated, it gives CASRGTPLGEQYF.

The V call is TRBV7-9, the J call TRBJ1-2; TRBD1 might be the D (5 bases). The germline V gene has CDR1 SEHNR and CDR2 FQNEAQ (reference sequence). The germline V and J ends were trimmed by 11 bases and 2 bases, with 15 bases remaining between them. The CDR3 runs 13 residues. CDR3 loop: CAGTRGTNYGYTF. The DNA of the CDR3 is TGTGCCGGAACCCGAGGGACGAACTATGGCTACACCTTC.

Many counts were recorded for this clonotype. V usage is TRBV20-1 and J usage is TRBJ1-2; D is uncertain. The CDR3 runs 12 residues. Per the germline V gene, CDR1 is DFQATT and CDR2 is SNEGSKA (reference sequence). V lost 1 base and J 6 bases, leaving 9 bases between the germline ends. CDR3 in DNA: TGCAGTGCTAGAGTGGGGTTCGATGGCTACACCTTC. Its protein is CSARVGFDGYTF.

This clonotype was seen repeatedly, ten times or more. The gene calls are TRBV12-3 or TRBV12-4 and TRBJ2-7; the D is unclear. V was shortened by 6 bases and J by 0 bases, with 12 bases between the two germline ends. This CDR3 has 14 residues. CDR3 sequence reads: CASSPPASSYEQYF. The CDR3, as DNA: TGTGCCAGCAGCCCCCCGGCTAGCTCCTACGAGCAGTACTTC.

This clonotype was counted at least ten times. The chain is built from TRBV7-9 and TRBJ2-7; D possibly corresponds to TRBD1 (5 bases). CDR3 length: 16 residues. The germline gives CDR1 SEHNR, CDR2 FQNEAQ (reference sequence). Between the trimmed V and J ends, which lost 3 bases and 1 base, there was a span of 16 bases. The CDR3 DNA is TGTGCCAGCAGCTTGATGGGGCTCGGGCGGTCCTACGAGCAGTACTTC. Translation gives CASSLMGLGRSYEQYF. Supplemented by reference TRBV7-9 and TRBJ2-7, the full variable domain reads DTGVSQNPRHKITKRGQNVTFRCDPISEHNRLYWYRQTLGQGPEFLTYFQNEAQLEKSRLLSDRFSAERPKGSFSTLEIQRTEQGDSAMYLCASSLMGLGRSYEQYFGPGTRLTVT.

This clonotype turned up a few times. The gene calls are TRBV6-2 or TRBV6-3 and TRBJ1-1; D is perhaps TRBD1 (6 bases). This CDR3 has 17 amino acids. The V gene's germline CDR1 is MNHEY and CDR2 SVGEGT. With 0 bases removed from V and 6 bases from J, the gap between germline ends came to 20 bases. DNA of the CDR3: TGTGCCAGCAGTTACTCGATGTCGGGGGCGTGGACCGCTGAAGCTTTCTTT. This codes for CASSYSMSGAWTAEAFF.

This clonotype was observed many times. The CDR3 coding sequence is TGTGCCAGCGGGACCGGGACTCACATCTCTGGCGACGAGCAGTACTTC. Translating gives CASGTGTHISGDEQYF. The genes are TRBV11-3 and TRBJ2-7; a weak D match, TRBD2 (6 bases). Germline CDR1 is SGHNT and CDR2 is YENEEA. V lost 8 bases to trimming and J lost 5 bases, with 25 bases between them. CDR3 length: 16 amino acids.

There are many counts of this clonotype. The chain combines TRBV20-1 with TRBJ1-2; no reliable D call. Trimming stripped 5 bases from V and 2 bases from J, with 18 bases between. The germline V gene has CDR1 DFQATT and CDR2 SNEGSKA (reference sequence). The CDR3 has 15 residues. CDR3 loop: CSAPPREGVNYGYTF. The CDR3 region has the DNA TGCAGTGCTCCCCCCCGGGAGGGAGTAAACTATGGCTACACCTTC.

This clonotype was seen repeatedly, ten times or more. This chain's CDR3 is CAWTGTRAGNEQFF. The CDR3 coding sequence is TGTGCCTGGACTGGGACTAGAGCCGGGAATGAGCAGTTCTTC. The chain carries TRBV30 and TRBJ2-1; 8 bases fit TRBD2. Trimming took 4 bases from V and 7 from J; bases not matched to a gene: 9. The CDR3 totals 14 residues. Per the germline V gene, CDR1 is GTSNPN and CDR2 is SVGIG (reference sequence). The variable domain in full, completed from reference TRBV30 and TRBJ2-1, reads SQTIHQWPATLVQPVGSPLSLECTVEGTSNPNLYWYRQAAGRGLQLLFYSVGIGQISSEVPQNLSASRPQDRQFILSSKKLLLSDSGFYLCAWTGTRAGNEQFFGPGTRLTVL.

This clonotype showed up many times. The chain employs TRBV29-1 and TRBJ1-1; 7 positions match TRBD1. CDR1 and CDR2 from the germline V gene are SQVTM and ANQGSEA. This CDR3 comprises 17 residues. J was trimmed by 3 bases and V by 1 base; bases with no gene match: 14. For the CDR3, the DNA is TGCAGCGTTGAAGCTGGAACAGGGGTATTTCCGGACACTGAAGCTTTCTTT. Amino acid sequence: CSVEAGTGVFPDTEAFF. Filled out from reference TRBV29-1 and TRBJ1-1, the complete variable domain reads SAVISQKPSRDICQRGTSLTIQCQVDSQVTMMFWYRQQPGQSLTLIATANQGSEATYESGFVIDKFPISRPNLTFSTLTVSNMSPEDSSIYLCSVEAGTGVFPDTEAFFGQGTRLTVV.

This clonotype occurred many times. The chain carries TRBV5-1 and TRBJ2-7, with 7 bases identical to TRBD1. V was pared by 5 bases and J by 3 bases, with 8 bases of the junction left unmatched. CDR3 length: 14 amino acids. Germline CDR1 reads SGHRS; CDR2 reads YFSETQ. CDR3 residues: CASSQTGYDYEQYF. In nucleotides, the CDR3 is TGCGCCAGCAGTCAGACAGGGTACGACTACGAGCAGTACTTC.

The sample holds many counts of this clonotype. V gene TRBV28 combines with J gene TRBJ2-1; 8 bases agree with TRBD2. In germline, CDR1 is MDHEN, CDR2 SYDVKM. The CDR3 loop spans 16 amino acids. V was pared by 6 bases and J by 6 bases, with 13 bases of the junction left unmatched. The CDR3 DNA reads TGTGCCAGCAGAACCCCCACAGCGGGAGATGGCAATGAGCAGTTCTTC. It encodes CASRTPTAGDGNEQFF. Using reference TRBV28 and TRBJ2-1 for the parts outside the CDR3, the full variable domain is DVKVTQSSRYLVKRTGEKVFLECVQDMDHENMFWYRQDPGLGLRLIYFSYDVKMKEKGDIPEGYSVSREKKERFSLILESASTNQTSMYLCASRTPTAGDGNEQFFGPGTRLTVL.

With regard to this clonotype: One end of the junction is discordant with germline, which a read error may explain. The genes are TRBV27 and TRBJ2-7; maybe TRBD1 (6 bases). The germline gives CDR1 MNHEY, CDR2 SMNVEV (reference sequence). This CDR3 has 14 residues. CDR3 loop: CASSPLDRDYGQYF. For the CDR3, the DNA is TGTGCCAGCAGTCCCCTGGACAGAGACTACGGGCAGTACTTC.

The table lists this clonotype with a few counts. V is TRBV6-1 and J is TRBJ2-7, with 12 bases matching TRBD1. This CDR3 comprises 17 residues. Germline-derived CDR1 and CDR2 are MNHNS and SASEGT. With V trimmed by 10 bases and J by 2 bases, 15 bases remained unmatched. The CDR3 protein is CANRDRGRGEDPYEQYF. Written as DNA, the CDR3 is TGTGCCAACCGGGACAGGGGGCGAGGGGAAGATCCCTACGAGCAGTACTTC.

The chain combines TRBV12-3 or TRBV12-4 with TRBJ2-4; a weak D match, TRBD2 (6 bases). The CDR3 is 14 amino acids. Trimming cost V 5 bases and J 0 bases, with 8 bases left between them. CDR3 in DNA: TGTGCCAGCAGTGCGGGACTAGCCAAAAACATTCAGTACTTC. This translates into CASSAGLAKNIQYF.

This clonotype appeared a few times. The J gene is TRBJ1-3, the V gene TRBV6-1; tentatively, D is TRBD1 (6 bases). The CDR3 totals 14 residues. The V end was cut by 6 bases, the J end by 0 bases, with 9 bases between. Germline V gene data show CDR1 as MNHNS and CDR2 as SASEGT. CDR3 DNA: TGTGCCAGCAGCCAACAGGGCTCTGGAAACACCATATATTTT. It encodes CASSQQGSGNTIYF.

The table lists this clonotype with many counts. This chain links TRBV28 with TRBJ1-2, with D unclear. V lost 10 bases and J lost 5, with 17 bases in between. CDR1 and CDR2 from the germline V gene are MDHEN and SYDVKM. This CDR3 spans 13 amino acids. CDR3 DNA: TGTGCCACACATGGGTCAGCGTTTTATGGCTACACCTTC. As protein: CATHGSAFYGYTF.

Concerning this clonotype: A read error may explain this, as a much larger clone is one base away. The chain is built from TRBV5-1 and TRBJ1-3; 7 nucleotides align to TRBD1. The V gene end was trimmed by 5 bases and the J gene end by 1 base; junction bases not matched to a gene: 9. The CDR3 is 16 residues long. Germline V gene lookup returns CDR1 SGHRS and CDR2 YFSETQ. Here the CDR3 reads CASRSGGLTSGNTIYF. The DNA for the CDR3 is TGCGCCAGCAGATCAGGGGGACTGACTTCTGGAAACACCATATATTTT.

This clonotype came up many times. V is TRBV24-1 and J is TRBJ2-1; 9 nucleotides match TRBD2. The J segment lost 4 bases and the V segment lost 3 bases, leaving 12 bases of the junction unmatched. Germline loops: CDR1 KGHDR, CDR2 SFDVKD. The CDR3 length is 18 residues. CDR3 protein: CATSDPAVTSGRYNEQFF. The CDR3, as DNA: TGTGCCACCAGTGATCCTGCTGTGACTAGCGGACGGTACAATGAGCAGTTCTTC.

The chain joins TRBV12-5 to TRBJ2-1; 11 bases agree with TRBD2. Trimming removed 0 bases from V and 5 bases from J; junction bases left unmatched: 9. This CDR3 is 18 amino acids long. Germline CDR1 and CDR2: LGHNT and FRNRAP. Here the CDR3 DNA reads TGTGCTAGTGGTTTGGTAATTGGTAGCGGGAGGGTCGACAATGAGCAGTTCTTC. Translated, it gives CASGLVIGSGRVDNEQFF.